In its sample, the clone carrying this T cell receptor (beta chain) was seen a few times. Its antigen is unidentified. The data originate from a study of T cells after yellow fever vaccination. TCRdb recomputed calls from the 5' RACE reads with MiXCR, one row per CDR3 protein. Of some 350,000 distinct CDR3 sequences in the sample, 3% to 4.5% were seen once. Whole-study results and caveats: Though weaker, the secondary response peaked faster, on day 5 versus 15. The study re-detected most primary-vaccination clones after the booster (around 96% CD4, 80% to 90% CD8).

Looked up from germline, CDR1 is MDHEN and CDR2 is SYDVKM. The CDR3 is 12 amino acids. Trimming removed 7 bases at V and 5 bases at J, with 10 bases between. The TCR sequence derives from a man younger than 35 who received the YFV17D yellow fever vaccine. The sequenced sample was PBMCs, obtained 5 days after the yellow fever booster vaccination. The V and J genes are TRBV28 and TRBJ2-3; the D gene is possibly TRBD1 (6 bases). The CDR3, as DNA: TGTGCCAGCAACAGGGTTCTAGATACGCAGTATTTT. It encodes CASNRVLDTQYF.